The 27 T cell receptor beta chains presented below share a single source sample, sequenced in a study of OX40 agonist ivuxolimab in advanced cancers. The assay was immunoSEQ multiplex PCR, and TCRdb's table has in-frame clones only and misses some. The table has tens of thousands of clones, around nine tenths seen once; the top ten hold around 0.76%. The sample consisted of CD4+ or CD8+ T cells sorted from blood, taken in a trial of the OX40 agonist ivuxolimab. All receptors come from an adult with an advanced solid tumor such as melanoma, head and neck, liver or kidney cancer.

The CDR3 DNA sequence: TGTGCCAGCAGTCCCGACCGAGGGGGGAATTCACCCCTCCACTTT. As protein: CASSPDRGGNSPLHF. The chain combines TRBV28 with TRBJ1-6; tentatively, D is TRBD1 (6 bases). The CDR3 runs 15 residues. The V end was cut by 5 bases, the J end by 7 bases, with 15 bases between. Germline loops: CDR1 MDHEN, CDR2 SYDVKM.

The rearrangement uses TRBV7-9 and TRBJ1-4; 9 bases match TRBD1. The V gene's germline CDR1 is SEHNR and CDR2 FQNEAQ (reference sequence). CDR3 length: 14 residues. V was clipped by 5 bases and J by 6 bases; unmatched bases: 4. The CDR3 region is CASSRDRVDEKLFF. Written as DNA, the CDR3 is TGTGCCAGCAGCCGGGACAGGGTGGATGAAAAACTGTTTTTT.

The chain's CDR3 is CASSPQGMVEQYF. The CDR3, as DNA: TGTGCCAGCAGCCCTCAGGGTATGGTCGAGCAGTACTTC. V usage is TRBV4-2 and J usage is TRBJ2-7, with D possibly being TRBD1 (5 bases). Germline V gene data show CDR1 as LGHNA and CDR2 as YNFKEQ. Trimming removed 4 bases from V and 6 bases from J, with 13 bases in between. This CDR3 has 13 amino acids.

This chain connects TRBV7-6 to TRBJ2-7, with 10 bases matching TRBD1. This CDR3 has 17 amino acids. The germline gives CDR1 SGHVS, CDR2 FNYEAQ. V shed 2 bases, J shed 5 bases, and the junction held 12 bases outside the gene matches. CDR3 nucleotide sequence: TGTGCCAGCAGCTTACAACCGGCGGGACAGGGGAACAACGAGCAGTACTTC. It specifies CASSLQPAGQGNNEQYF.

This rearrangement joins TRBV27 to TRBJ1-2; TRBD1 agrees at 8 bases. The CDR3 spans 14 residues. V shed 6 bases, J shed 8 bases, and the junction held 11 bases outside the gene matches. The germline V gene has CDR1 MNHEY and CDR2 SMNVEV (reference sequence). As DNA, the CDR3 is TGTGCCAGCAGGGTGACACAGGGGGTAGGGGGCTACACCTTC. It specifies CASRVTQGVGGYTF.

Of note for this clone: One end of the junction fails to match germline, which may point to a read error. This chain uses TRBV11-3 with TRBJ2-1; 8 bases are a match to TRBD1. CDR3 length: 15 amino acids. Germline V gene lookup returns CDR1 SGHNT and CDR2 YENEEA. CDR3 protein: CASSLEQGGDNERFF. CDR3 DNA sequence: TGTGCCAGCAGCTTAGAACAGGGGGGAGACAATGAGCGGTTCTTC.

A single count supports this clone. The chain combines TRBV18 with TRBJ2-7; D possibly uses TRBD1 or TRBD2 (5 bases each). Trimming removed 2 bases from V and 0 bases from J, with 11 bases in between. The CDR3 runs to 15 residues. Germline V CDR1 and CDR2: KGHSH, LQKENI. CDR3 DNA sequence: TGTGCCAGCTCACCAGGGACGCGGAGCTCCTACGAGCAGTACTTC. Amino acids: CASSPGTRSSYEQYF. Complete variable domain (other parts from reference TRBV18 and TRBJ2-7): NAGVMQNPRHLVRRRGQEARLRCSPMKGHSHVYWYRQLPEEGLKFMVYLQKENIIDESGMPKERFSAEFPKEGPSILRIQQVVRGDSAAYFCASSPGTRSSYEQYFGPGTRLTVT.

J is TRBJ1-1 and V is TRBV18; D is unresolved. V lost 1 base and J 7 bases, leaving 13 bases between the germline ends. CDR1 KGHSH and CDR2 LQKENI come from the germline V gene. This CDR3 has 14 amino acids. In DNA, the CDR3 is TGTGCCAGCTCACCACTAATAGCAGAACTTGAAGCTTTCTTT. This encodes CASSPLIAELEAFF.

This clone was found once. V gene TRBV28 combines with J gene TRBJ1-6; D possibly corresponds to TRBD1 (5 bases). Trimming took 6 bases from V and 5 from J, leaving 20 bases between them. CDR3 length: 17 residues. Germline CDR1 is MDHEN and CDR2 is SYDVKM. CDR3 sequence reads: CASSPLGEAGDNSPLHF. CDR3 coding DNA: TGTGCCAGCAGCCCCCTGGGGGAGGCGGGGGATAATTCACCCCTCCACTTT. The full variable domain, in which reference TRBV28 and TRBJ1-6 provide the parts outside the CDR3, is DVKVTQSSRYLVKRTGEKVFLECVQDMDHENMFWYRQDPGLGLRLIYFSYDVKMKEKGDIPEGYSVSREKKERFSLILESASTNQTSMYLCASSPLGEAGDNSPLHFGNGTRLTVT.

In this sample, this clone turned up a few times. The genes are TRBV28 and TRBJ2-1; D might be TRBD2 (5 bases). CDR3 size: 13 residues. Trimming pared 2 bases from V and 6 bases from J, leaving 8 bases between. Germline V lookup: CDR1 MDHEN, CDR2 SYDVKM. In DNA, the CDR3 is TGTGCCAGCAGTTTAAACCTAGCCAATGAGCAGTTCTTC. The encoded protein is CASSLNLANEQFF.

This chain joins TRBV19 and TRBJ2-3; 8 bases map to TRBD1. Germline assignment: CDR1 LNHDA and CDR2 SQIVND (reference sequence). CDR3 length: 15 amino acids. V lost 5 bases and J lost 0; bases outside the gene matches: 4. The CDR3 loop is CASSSGTGSTDTQYF. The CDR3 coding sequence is TGTGCCAGTAGTTCTGGGACAGGAAGCACAGATACGCAGTATTTT.

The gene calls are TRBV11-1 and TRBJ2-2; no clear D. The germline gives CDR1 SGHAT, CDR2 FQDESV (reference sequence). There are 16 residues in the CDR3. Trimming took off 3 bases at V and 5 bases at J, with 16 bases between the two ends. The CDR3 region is CASSFHAPSSTGELFF. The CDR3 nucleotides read TGTGCCAGCAGCTTTCATGCGCCTAGTTCAACCGGGGAGCTGTTTTTT. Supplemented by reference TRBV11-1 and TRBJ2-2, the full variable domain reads EAEVAQSPRYKITEKSQAVAFWCDPISGHATLYWYRQILGQGPELLVQFQDESVVDDSQLPKDRFSAERLKGVDSTLKIQPAELGDSAMYLCASSFHAPSSTGELFFGEGSRLTVL.

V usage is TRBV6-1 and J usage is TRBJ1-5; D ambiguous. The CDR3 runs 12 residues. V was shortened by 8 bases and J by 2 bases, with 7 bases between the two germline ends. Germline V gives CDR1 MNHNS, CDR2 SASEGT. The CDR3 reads CASGIRNQPQHF. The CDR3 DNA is TGTGCCAGCGGGATTCGCAATCAGCCCCAGCATTTT.

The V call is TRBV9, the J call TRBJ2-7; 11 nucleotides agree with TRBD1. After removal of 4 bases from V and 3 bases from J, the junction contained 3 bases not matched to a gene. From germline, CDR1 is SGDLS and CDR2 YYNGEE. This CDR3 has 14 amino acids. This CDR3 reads CASSPGQGDYEQYF. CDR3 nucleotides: TGTGCCAGCAGCCCGGGACAGGGGGACTACGAGCAGTACTTC. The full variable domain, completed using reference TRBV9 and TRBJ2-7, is DSGVTQTPKHLITATGQRVTLRCSPRSGDLSVYWYQQSLDQGLQFLIQYYNGEERAKGNILERFSAQQFPDLHSELNLSSLELGDSALYFCASSPGQGDYEQYFGPGTRLTVT.

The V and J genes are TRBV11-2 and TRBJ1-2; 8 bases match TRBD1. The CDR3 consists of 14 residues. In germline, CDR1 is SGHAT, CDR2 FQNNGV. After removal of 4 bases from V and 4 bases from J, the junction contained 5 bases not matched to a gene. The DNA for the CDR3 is TGTGCCAGCAGCTCCTACAGGGGGTCCTATGGCTACACCTTC. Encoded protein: CASSSYRGSYGYTF.

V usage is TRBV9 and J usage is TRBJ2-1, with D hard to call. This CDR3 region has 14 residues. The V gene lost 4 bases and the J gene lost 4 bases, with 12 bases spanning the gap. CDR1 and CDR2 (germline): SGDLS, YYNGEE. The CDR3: CASSLIATYNEQFF. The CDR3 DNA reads TGTGCCAGCAGCCTAATAGCTACATACAATGAGCAGTTCTTC.

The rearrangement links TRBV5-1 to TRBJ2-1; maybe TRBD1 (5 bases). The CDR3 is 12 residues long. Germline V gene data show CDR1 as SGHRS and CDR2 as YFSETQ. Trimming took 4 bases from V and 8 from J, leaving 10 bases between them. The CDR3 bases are TGCGCCAGCAGCCAGGGCTTCCATGAGCAGTTCTTC. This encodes CASSQGFHEQFF.

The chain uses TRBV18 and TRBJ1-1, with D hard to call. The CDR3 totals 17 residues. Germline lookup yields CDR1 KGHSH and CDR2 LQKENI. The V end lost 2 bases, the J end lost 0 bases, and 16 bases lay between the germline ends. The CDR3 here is CASSPESVVGVNTEAFF. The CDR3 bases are TGTGCCAGCTCACCAGAGTCGGTTGTCGGGGTGAACACTGAAGCTTTCTTT.

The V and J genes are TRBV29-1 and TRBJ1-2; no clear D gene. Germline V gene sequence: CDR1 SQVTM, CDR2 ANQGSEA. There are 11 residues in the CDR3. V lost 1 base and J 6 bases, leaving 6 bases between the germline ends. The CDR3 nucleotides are TGCAGCGTTGAAGGGGCAGATGGCTACACCTTC. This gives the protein CSVEGADGYTF.

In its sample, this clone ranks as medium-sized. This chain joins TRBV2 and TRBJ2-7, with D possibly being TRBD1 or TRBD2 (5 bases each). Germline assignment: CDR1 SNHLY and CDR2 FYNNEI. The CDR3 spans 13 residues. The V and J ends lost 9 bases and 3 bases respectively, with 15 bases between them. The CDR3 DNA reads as TGTGCCAGTTCTCCGGGACGAAGCTACGAGCAGTACTTC. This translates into CASSPGRSYEQYF.

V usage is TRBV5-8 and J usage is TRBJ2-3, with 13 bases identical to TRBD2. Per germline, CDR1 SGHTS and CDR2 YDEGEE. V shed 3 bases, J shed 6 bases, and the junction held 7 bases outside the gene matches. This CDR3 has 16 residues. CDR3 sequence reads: CASSSGLAGLADTQYF. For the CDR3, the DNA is TGTGCCAGCAGCTCGGGACTAGCGGGACTCGCTGATACGCAGTATTTT. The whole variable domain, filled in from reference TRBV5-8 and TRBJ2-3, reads EAGVTQSPTHLIKTRGQQATLRCSPISGHTSVYWYQQALGLGLQFLLWYDEGEERNRGNFPPRFSGRQFPNYSSELNVNALELEDSALYLCASSSGLAGLADTQYFGPGTRLTVL.

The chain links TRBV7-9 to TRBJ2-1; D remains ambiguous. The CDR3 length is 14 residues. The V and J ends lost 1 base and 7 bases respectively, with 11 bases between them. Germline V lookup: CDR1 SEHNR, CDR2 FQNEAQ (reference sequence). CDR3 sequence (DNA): TGTGCCAGCAGCTTAGAAGTGAGCTTAAATGAGCAGTTCTTC. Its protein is CASSLEVSLNEQFF.

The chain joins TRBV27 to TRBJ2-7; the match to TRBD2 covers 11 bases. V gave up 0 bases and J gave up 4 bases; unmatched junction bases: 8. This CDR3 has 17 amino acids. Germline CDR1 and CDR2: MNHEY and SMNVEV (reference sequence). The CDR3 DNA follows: TGTGCCAGCAGTTTATCTGTTACTAGCGGGAGTCCGTACGAGCAGTACTTC. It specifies CASSLSVTSGSPYEQYF.

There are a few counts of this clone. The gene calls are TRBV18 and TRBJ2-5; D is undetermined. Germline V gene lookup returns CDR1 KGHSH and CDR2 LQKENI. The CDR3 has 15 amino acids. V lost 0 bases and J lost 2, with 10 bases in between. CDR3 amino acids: CASSPPGANQETQYF. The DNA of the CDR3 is TGTGCCAGCTCACCACCTGGCGCTAATCAAGAGACCCAGTACTTC.

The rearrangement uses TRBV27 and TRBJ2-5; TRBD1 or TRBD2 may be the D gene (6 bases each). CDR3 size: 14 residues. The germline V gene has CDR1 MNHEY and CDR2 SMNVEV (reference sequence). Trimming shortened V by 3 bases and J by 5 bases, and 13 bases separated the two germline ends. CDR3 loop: CASSFGGGGETQYF. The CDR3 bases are TGTGCCAGCAGTTTTGGAGGGGGAGGTGAGACCCAGTACTTC.

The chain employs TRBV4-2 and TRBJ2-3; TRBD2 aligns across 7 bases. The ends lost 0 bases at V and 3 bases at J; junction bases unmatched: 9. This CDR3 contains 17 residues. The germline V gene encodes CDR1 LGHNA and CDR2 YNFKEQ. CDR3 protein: CASSQDGLTSETDTQYF. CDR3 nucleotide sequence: TGTGCCAGCAGCCAAGATGGATTAACTAGCGAAACAGATACGCAGTATTTT.

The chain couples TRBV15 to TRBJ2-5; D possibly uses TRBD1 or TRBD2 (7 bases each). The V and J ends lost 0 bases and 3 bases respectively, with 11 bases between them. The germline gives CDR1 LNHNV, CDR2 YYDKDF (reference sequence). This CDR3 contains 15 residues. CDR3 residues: CATSREQGTKETQYF. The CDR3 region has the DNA TGTGCCACCAGCAGAGAACAGGGGACTAAAGAGACCCAGTACTTC.